The 22 T cell receptor beta chains presented below share a single source sample, sequenced in a study of CD8+ T cells in alopecia areata. Sequencing relied on a cDNA template that was reverse transcribed from extracted RNA. Repertoires were generated with immunoSEQ multiplex PCR, while TCRdb's copy carries only in-frame clones and drops some. Of approximately 66,000 clones in the sample, roughly three fifths are singletons; the top ten hold approximately 15%. The sample in question was CD8+ T cells sorted from blood, obtained at week 0. The receptors were gathered from a human donor with alopecia areata.

This clone has more than one count but fewer than ten. The CDR3: CASSLPLGQGKVYEQYF. CDR3 in DNA: TGTGCCAGCAGCCTACCCTTGGGACAGGGGAAGGTCTACGAGCAGTACTTC. The gene calls are TRBV28 and TRBJ2-7, with TRBD1 matching 10 bases. Germline values: CDR1 MDHEN, CDR2 SYDVKM. There are 17 residues in the CDR3. The V segment lost 6 bases and the J segment 3 bases; nucleotides outside the gene matches: 14.

This chain joins TRBV2 and TRBJ1-2; D is ambiguous. This CDR3 is 14 amino acids long. In germline, CDR1 is SNHLY, CDR2 FYNNEI. Trimming took 6 bases from V and 4 from J, leaving 15 bases between them. CDR3 protein: CASRGSVTFYGYTF. In DNA, the CDR3 is TGTGCCAGCAGGGGGAGTGTGACTTTCTATGGCTACACCTTC. Full variable domain (outside the CDR3, taken from reference TRBV2 and TRBJ1-2): EPEVTQTPSHQVTQMGQEVILRCVPISNHLYFYWYRQILGQKVEFLVSFYNNEISEKSEIFDDQFSVERPDGSNFTLKIRSTKLEDSAMYFCASRGSVTFYGYTFGSGTRLTVV.

The V and J genes are TRBV10-3 and TRBJ2-1; TRBD2 aligns across 8 bases. The germline CDR1 and CDR2 sequences are ENHRY and SYGVKD. The V gene end was trimmed by 2 bases and the J gene end by 8 bases; junction bases not matched to a gene: 2. The CDR3 runs to 13 residues. The CDR3 coding sequence is TGTGCCATCAGTGAGAGCGGGAGCTATGAGCAGTTCTTC. Its translation is CAISESGSYEQFF.

This clone occurred a few times. The V and J genes are TRBV29-1 and TRBJ2-3, with D perhaps given as TRBD1 or TRBD2 (5 bases each). V shed 6 bases and J shed 2 bases, with 15 bases lying between them. The CDR3 length is 14 residues. Germline V gives CDR1 SQVTM, CDR2 ANQGSEA. The CDR3 nucleotides read TGCAGCGTAGCCCGGGACGAACCCACAGATACGCAGTATTTT. Encoded protein: CSVARDEPTDTQYF.

The genes are TRBV27 and TRBJ2-3; D perhaps matches TRBD1 (6 bases). V was clipped by 3 bases and J by 2 bases, with 9 bases between them. CDR3 length: 14 residues. Germline V lookup: CDR1 MNHEY, CDR2 SMNVEV (reference sequence). In nucleotides, the CDR3 is TGTGCCAGCAGTTTCCTGGGGGCCACAGATACGCAGTATTTT. Protein product: CASSFLGATDTQYF.

The V call is TRBV13, the J call TRBJ2-3; either TRBD1 or TRBD2 may supply D (5 bases each). The V and J ends lost 1 base and 5 bases respectively, with 16 bases between them. The CDR3 sequence is 16 residues long. Germline V CDR1 and CDR2: PRHDT, FYEKMQ (reference sequence). CDR3 protein: CASSLVRGPREDTQYF. The CDR3 DNA sequence: TGTGCCAGCAGCTTAGTCCGGGGACCCCGGGAAGATACGCAGTATTTT.

The chain links TRBV2 to TRBJ2-5; TRBD1 matches at 8 bases. CDR3 length equals 16 residues. V dropped 4 bases and J dropped 0; count of bases not matched to a gene: 7. Germline V gene lookup returns CDR1 SNHLY and CDR2 FYNNEI. CDR3 sequence: CASSGPDREYQETQYF. CDR3 DNA: TGTGCCAGCAGTGGGCCGGACAGGGAGTACCAAGAGACCCAGTACTTC.

This sequence joins TRBV29-1 and TRBJ2-2; D perhaps matches TRBD1 (6 bases). V was shortened by 4 bases and J by 4 bases, with 13 bases between the two germline ends. This CDR3 comprises 14 residues. The germline gives CDR1 SQVTM, CDR2 ANQGSEA. DNA for the CDR3: TGCAGCGTTGTTCAGGGGTACGGCACCGGGGAGCTGTTTTTT. This gives the protein CSVVQGYGTGELFF.

The chain couples TRBV10-3 to TRBJ1-5; no clear D. Germline V CDR1 and CDR2: ENHRY, SYGVKD. This CDR3 has 13 residues. V gave up 10 bases and J gave up 6 bases, with 16 bases separating them. The CDR3 region has the DNA TGTGCCAGCAGCCCCAGCGAGACTCAGCCCCAGCATTTT. Translation gives CASSPSETQPQHF.

The chain combines TRBV9 with TRBJ2-3, with 8 positions matching TRBD2. V dropped 4 bases and J dropped 8; count of bases not matched to a gene: 12. The CDR3 totals 15 residues. CDR1 is SGDLS, CDR2 YYNGEE, per germline. The CDR3 loop reads CASSPWSGGEGTQYF. The DNA of the CDR3 is TGTGCCAGCAGCCCCTGGTCGGGGGGGGAAGGTACGCAGTATTTT.

The chain employs TRBV30 and TRBJ1-1; possible D gene TRBD1, 5 bases. Looked up from germline, CDR1 is GTSNPN and CDR2 is SVGIG (reference sequence). CDR3 length: 16 residues. The ends were cut back, 4 bases at V and 0 bases at J, with 18 bases in the middle. This CDR3 is CAWTGVGDGMNTEAFF. CDR3 bases: TGTGCCTGGACGGGGGTAGGGGATGGAATGAACACTGAAGCTTTCTTT.

The genes are TRBV7-6 and TRBJ2-3, with 14 bases lining up with TRBD2. The ends lost 0 bases at V and 2 bases at J; junction bases unmatched: 4. The germline gives CDR1 SGHVS, CDR2 FNYEAQ. The CDR3 contains 18 residues. The DNA of the CDR3 is TGTGCCAGCAGCTTAGCGGGGACTAGCGGGAGAATCACAGATACGCAGTATTTT. This codes for CASSLAGTSGRITDTQYF.

The V call is TRBV11-3, the J call TRBJ2-7, with 8 bases aligning to TRBD2. Per the germline V gene, CDR1 is SGHNT and CDR2 is YENEEA. This CDR3 has 14 residues. The V and J ends lost 1 base and 4 bases, in that order; junction bases with no gene match: 3. CDR3 sequence reads: CASSLAGRGYEQYF. The CDR3 DNA reads as TGTGCCAGCAGCTTAGCCGGGAGGGGGTACGAGCAGTACTTC.

This sequence joins TRBV5-1 and TRBJ2-3; D is undetermined. With 2 bases removed from V and 2 bases from J, the gap between germline ends came to 9 bases. Germline V gene data show CDR1 as SGHRS and CDR2 as YFSETQ. The CDR3 loop spans 14 amino acids. The CDR3 loop reads CASSFLGITDTQYF. DNA of the CDR3: TGCGCCAGCAGCTTCCTCGGAATCACAGATACGCAGTATTTT.

This chain uses TRBV10-2 with TRBJ2-3; unclear D gene. The germline V gene encodes CDR1 WSHSY and CDR2 SAAADI. V was clipped by 3 bases and J by 0 bases, with 7 bases between them. This CDR3 region has 14 residues. The CDR3 DNA is TGCGCCAGCAGTGACAGTTCTAGCACAGATACGCAGTATTTT. This gives the protein CASSDSSSTDTQYF.

The chain recombines TRBV29-1 with TRBJ1-1, with 7 bases matching TRBD1. J was trimmed by 4 bases and V by 3 bases; bases with no gene match: 8. The CDR3 length is 14 residues. Germline CDR1 SQVTM, CDR2 ANQGSEA. The CDR3 loop reads CSVDQGVVGTEAFF. The CDR3, as DNA: TGCAGCGTTGATCAGGGGGTGGTGGGCACTGAAGCTTTCTTT.

The gene calls are TRBV27 and TRBJ2-2, with a weak D call TRBD1 (6 bases). The germline CDR1 and CDR2 sequences are MNHEY and SMNVEV (reference sequence). The CDR3 runs 15 residues. Trimming left V 6 bases short and J 4 bases short, with 15 bases between. The CDR3: CASSFEGVSTGELFF. CDR3 DNA: TGTGCCAGCAGCTTCGAGGGGGTGAGCACCGGGGAGCTGTTTTTT.

This clone has only a few counts. V is TRBV4-3 and J is TRBJ1-4, with D hard to call. Trimming shortened V by 0 bases and J by 7 bases, and 12 bases separated the two germline ends. The CDR3 runs to 15 residues. The germline gives CDR1 LGHNA, CDR2 YSLEER. CDR3 amino acids: CASSQDRVAFEKLFF. CDR3 in DNA: TGCGCCAGCAGCCAAGACCGTGTAGCCTTTGAAAAACTGTTTTTT.

The chain links TRBV20-1 to TRBJ1-5; D unresolved. CDR1 and CDR2 (germline): DFQATT, SNEGSKA (reference sequence). This CDR3 is 8 amino acids long. Trimming took 7 bases from V and 5 from J, leaving 0 bases between them. DNA for the CDR3: TGCAGTGATCAGCCCCAGCATTTT. Encoded protein: CSDQPQHF.

The chain combines TRBV2 with TRBJ2-6; 7 bases map to TRBD1. The V and J ends lost 5 bases and 0 bases, in that order; junction bases with no gene match: 7. The length of the CDR3 is 17 residues. Germline CDR1 is SNHLY and CDR2 is FYNNEI. The CDR3 DNA follows: TGTGCCAGCAGTCCGCAGGGGGTCAGCTCTGGGGCCAACGTCCTGACTTTC. It translates to CASSPQGVSSGANVLTF.

This clone was seen ten or more times. The rearrangement joins TRBV4-3 to TRBJ2-7, with D tentatively TRBD1 or TRBD2 (5 bases each). Germline-derived CDR1 and CDR2 are LGHNA and YSLEER. The CDR3 runs to 16 residues. The germline V and J ends were trimmed by 0 bases and 0 bases, with 12 bases remaining between them. The DNA for the CDR3 is TGCGCCAGCAGCCAAGATCTTCCGGGGCCCTCCTACGAGCAGTACTTC. Translating gives CASSQDLPGPSYEQYF.

The V gene is TRBV9, the J gene TRBJ2-6; tentative D call: TRBD1 (5 bases). Trimming cost V 0 bases and J 4 bases, with 8 bases left between them. Germline CDR1 is SGDLS and CDR2 is YYNGEE. The CDR3 sequence is 15 residues long. Written as DNA, the CDR3 is TGTGCCAGCAGCGTAGTACAGGCCGGGGCCAACGTCCTGACTTTC. The encoded protein is CASSVVQAGANVLTF.